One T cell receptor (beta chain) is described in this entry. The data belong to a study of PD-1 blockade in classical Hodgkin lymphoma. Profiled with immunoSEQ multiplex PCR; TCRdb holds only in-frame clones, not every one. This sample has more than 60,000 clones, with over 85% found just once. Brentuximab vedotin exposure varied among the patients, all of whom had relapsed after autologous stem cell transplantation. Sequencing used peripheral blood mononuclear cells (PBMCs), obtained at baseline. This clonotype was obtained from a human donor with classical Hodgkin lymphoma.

CDR3 loop: CASSENSGYGEKLFF. The CDR3 region has the DNA TGTGCCAGCAGTGAGAATTCAGGGTACGGCGAAAAACTGTTTTTT. The chain has TRBV6-1 and TRBJ1-4; a weak D match, TRBD1 (5 bases). With 3 bases removed from V and 8 bases from J, the gap between germline ends came to 16 bases. The CDR3 is 15 amino acids. Per germline, CDR1 MNHNS and CDR2 SASEGT.